This T cell receptor (beta chain) comes out of a study of cytomegalovirus exposure and HLA in healthy donors. Donors consisted of healthy bone marrow donors. Notes on the study in general: Donors belonging to an Asian-associated ancestry cluster reportedly showed fewer N-insertions in productive TCRs than the roughly 670-donor mean, according to what a later analysis found. Prior analysis indicated that the majority of TCR beta V segments exhibited productivity approximately 87% or approximately 30% of the time. Most subjects' HLA-A and HLA-B alleles were reportedly predicted from TCR beta sequences.

A note on this clone: Antigen: not known.

J gave up 7 bases and V 5 bases, and 10 bases lay outside the gene matches. The CDR3 has 15 residues. Germline values: CDR1 MNHNS, CDR2 SASEGT. The PCR ran on 60 Vbeta and 13 Jbeta primers. Only in-frame clones appear in the TCRdb table, and some are missing; sequencing was by immunoSEQ multiplex PCR. Of 110,000 to 150,000 clones detected, roughly 73% appear once; the ten largest clones hold 1% to 1.5%. Specimen: PBMCs. This TCR came from a woman aged 40 to 55 in good health and CMV-seronegative. This rearrangement joins TRBV6-1 to TRBJ1-5, with TRBD1 matching 8 bases. The CDR3 DNA reads TGTGCCAGCAGTCCCTGGACAGGGCAAGGGCAGCCCCAGCATTTT. Amino acid sequence: CASSPWTGQGQPQHF.